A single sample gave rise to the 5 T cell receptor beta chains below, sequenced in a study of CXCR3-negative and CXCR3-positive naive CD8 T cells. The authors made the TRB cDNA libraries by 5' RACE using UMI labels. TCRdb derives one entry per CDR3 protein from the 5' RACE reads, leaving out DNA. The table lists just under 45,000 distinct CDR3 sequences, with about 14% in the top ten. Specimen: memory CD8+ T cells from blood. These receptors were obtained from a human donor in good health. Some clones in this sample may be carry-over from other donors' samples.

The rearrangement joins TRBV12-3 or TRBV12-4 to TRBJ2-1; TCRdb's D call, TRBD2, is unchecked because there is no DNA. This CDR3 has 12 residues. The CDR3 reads CASRESGSDSFF.

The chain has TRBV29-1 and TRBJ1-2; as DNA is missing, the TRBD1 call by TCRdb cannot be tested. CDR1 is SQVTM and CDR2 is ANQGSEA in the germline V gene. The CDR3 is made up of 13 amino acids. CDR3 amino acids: CSVHGGSDYGYTF.

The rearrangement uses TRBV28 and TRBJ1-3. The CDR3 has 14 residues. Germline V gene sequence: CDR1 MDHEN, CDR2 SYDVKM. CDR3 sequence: CASRLQGSGNTIYF.

The CDR3 protein is CASSPLVIPEQYF. V gene TRBV23-1 combines with J gene TRBJ2-7; TCRdb reports TRBD2, a call that lacks DNA to check it against. TRBV23-1 is identified as an open reading frame with a role that is uncertain. The CDR3 totals 13 residues.

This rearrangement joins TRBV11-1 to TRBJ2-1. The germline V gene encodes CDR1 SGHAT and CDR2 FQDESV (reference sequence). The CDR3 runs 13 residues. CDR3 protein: CASSFENSNEQFF.